One sample yielded the 2 T cell receptor beta chains listed below, sequenced in a study of OX40 agonist ivuxolimab in advanced cancers. The data were produced by immunoSEQ multiplex PCR, yet TCRdb's version contains in-frame clones alone and is incomplete. The table shows about 100,000 clones, with roughly 90% occurring only once. Material: CD4+ or CD8+ T cells sorted from blood, obtained in a trial of the OX40 agonist ivuxolimab. The receptors shown here come from an adult with an advanced solid tumor such as melanoma, head and neck, liver or kidney cancer.

This clone was counted between two and nine times. This rearrangement joins TRBV9 to TRBJ1-1, with D tentatively TRBD1 (5 bases). CDR1 and CDR2 (germline): SGDLS, YYNGEE. The CDR3 runs 13 residues. Trimming took 4 bases from V and 7 from J, leaving 14 bases between them. DNA for the CDR3: TGTGCCAGCAGCCCCCATGGGCAGGGTGAAGCTTTCTTT. Translation: CASSPHGQGEAFF.

The chain uses TRBV7-3 and TRBJ2-7; 10 bases match TRBD2. The CDR3 totals 18 residues. Germline V gene data show CDR1 as SGHTA and CDR2 as FQGTGA. V lost 5 bases to trimming and J lost 5 bases; unmatched junction nucleotides: 18. CDR3 DNA: TGTGCCAGCAGCAAATACTCTAGCGGGAGAGGAGGCTTGAACGAGCAGTACTTC. Its translation: CASSKYSSGRGGLNEQYF.